The sequence of this TCR beta chain was determined in a study of T cells in Graves' hyperthyroidism and ophthalmopathy. Study-wide findings and caveats: In validation, the model predicted ophthalmopathy. These predictions came a median about 6.8 months before onset. Most clonotypes that expanded in the thyroid above 0.001 also showed up in blood.

CDR3 length equals 13 residues. From germline, CDR1 is MGHRA and CDR2 YSYEKL. V gave up 0 bases and J gave up 6 bases, with 6 bases separating them. TCR beta CDR3 regions were amplified from RNA transcripts. Using the HTBI primer set, a first-round RT-PCR was run on the TCR CDR3. Each CDR3 protein is one row after TCRdb ran MiXCR on the multiplex PCR reads. The data hold hundreds of thousands of distinct CDR3 sequences, with less than 25% observed a single time. In the case of this clonotype: What it binds is not known.

Diagnoses rested on clinical symptoms, serum thyroxine and TRAb, thyroid ultrasound and orbital computed tomography. It was less than 13 ml of fresh peripheral blood that supplied the PBMCs. This rearrangement joins TRBV4-1 to TRBJ1-5; no clear D. The specimen was blood. The TCR originated in a woman aged 25-40 years with Graves' ophthalmopathy. CDR3 region: CASSQDHGQPQHF. The CDR3 DNA reads as TGCGCCAGCAGCCAAGATCACGGTCAGCCCCAGCATTTT.